These 2 T cell receptor beta chains originate from one sample sequenced in a study of cytomegalovirus exposure and HLA in healthy donors. It was with 60 Vbeta and 13 Jbeta primers that the PCR ran. The data were produced by immunoSEQ multiplex PCR, yet TCRdb's version contains in-frame clones alone and is incomplete. The sample includes under 150,000 clones, 55% to 85% seen only once; the top ten take approximately 2.1%. The material sequenced was PBMCs. The receptors here all came from a man aged 35 to 55 in good health and CMV-seronegative.

V and J are TRBV19 and TRBJ2-7; tentative D call: TRBD1 (6 bases). Looked up from germline, CDR1 is LNHDA and CDR2 is SQIVND (reference sequence). Trimming removed 3 bases at V and 0 bases at J, with 12 bases between. This CDR3 has 15 residues. The CDR3 DNA sequence: TGTGCCAGTAGTATTGGGGGCGCAGCCTCCTACGAGCAGTACTTC. This encodes CASSIGGAASYEQYF.

CDR3 region: CASSPDREGKLFF. CDR3 nucleotide sequence: TGTGCCAGCAGCCCGGACAGGGAGGGGAAACTGTTTTTT. The rearrangement links TRBV6-5 to TRBJ1-4; TRBD1 agrees at 8 bases. Trimming removed 6 bases from V and 11 bases from J; junction bases left unmatched: 8. Germline CDR1 is MNHEY and CDR2 is SVGAGI. The CDR3 is made up of 13 amino acids.